The 9 T cell receptor beta chains below come from one sample, sequenced in a study of T cells in localized non-small cell lung cancer. Assay used: immunoSEQ multiplex PCR; TCRdb lists only in-frame clones, some missing. This sample carries over 55,000 clones, 90% of them seen once, and the ten largest clones take approximately 2%. The source material was peripheral blood, sampled before any cancer treatment. The receptors shown here come from a woman aged 40-75 years with stage I lung adenocarcinoma.

The chain carries TRBV9 and TRBJ2-1; D unclear. Germline V gene data show CDR1 as SGDLS and CDR2 as YYNGEE. Trimming left V 1 base short and J 7 bases short, with 6 bases between. This CDR3 has 12 residues. CDR3 DNA sequence: TGTGCCAGCAGCGTAAACGCGAATGAGCAGTTCTTC. Its translation is CASSVNANEQFF.

The CDR3 loop reads CASSLRQPGANVLTF. CDR3 DNA sequence: TGCGCCAGCAGTTTACGACAGCCTGGGGCCAACGTCCTGACTTTC. The chain links TRBV5-1 to TRBJ2-6; D might be TRBD1 (5 bases). V was shortened by 5 bases and J by 2 bases, with 11 bases between the two germline ends. The V gene's germline CDR1 is SGHRS and CDR2 YFSETQ. CDR3 length: 15 residues.

The V and J genes are TRBV28 and TRBJ1-1, with TRBD1 identical over 9 bases. Per the germline V gene, CDR1 is MDHEN and CDR2 is SYDVKM. This CDR3 contains 14 residues. Losses at the gene ends were 10 bases for V and 6 bases for J; bases not matched to a gene: 12. In DNA, the CDR3 is TGTGCCACACATCCGGGACAGGGAATCCCTGAAGCTTTCTTT. Translating gives CATHPGQGIPEAFF.

The chain employs TRBV5-4 and TRBJ2-2; D is possibly TRBD2 (5 bases). V was shortened by 0 bases and J by 0 bases, with 6 bases between the two germline ends. The length of the CDR3 is 15 residues. Germline V gene data show CDR1 as SGHNT and CDR2 as YYREEE (reference sequence). CDR3 sequence reads: CASSLAGTNTGELFF. In DNA, the CDR3 is TGTGCCAGCAGCTTGGCCGGGACGAACACCGGGGAGCTGTTTTTT.

The J gene is TRBJ1-5, the V gene TRBV7-3; possibly TRBD1 for D (6 bases). Germline CDR1 and CDR2: SGHTA and FQGTGA. The CDR3 has 17 residues. V shed 0 bases and J shed 3 bases, with 15 bases lying between them. In nucleotides, the CDR3 is TGTGCCAGCAGCTTAACGTCCAATCGGACAGACAATCAGCCCCAGCATTTT. This sequence encodes CASSLTSNRTDNQPQHF.

This sequence joins TRBV6-6 and TRBJ2-1; D is possibly TRBD1 or TRBD2 (6 bases each). From germline, CDR1 is MNHNY and CDR2 SVGAGI (reference sequence). The CDR3 consists of 15 residues. Trimming took 6 bases from V and 2 from J, leaving 14 bases between them. CDR3 protein: CASSPGAGTYNEQFF. The DNA of the CDR3 is TGTGCCAGCAGCCCGGGGGCGGGGACCTACAATGAGCAGTTCTTC.

This clone was seen a single time. Within the sample, other DNA sequences also encode this same CDR3. The gene calls are TRBV7-9 and TRBJ2-3, with D perhaps TRBD1 (6 bases). V shed 4 bases and J shed 4 bases, with 6 bases lying between them. This CDR3 spans 12 amino acids. The germline gives CDR1 SEHNR, CDR2 FQNEAQ (reference sequence). The CDR3 protein is CASSSGADTQYF. As DNA, the CDR3 is TGTGCCAGCAGCTCAGGGGCAGATACGCAGTATTTT.

The rearrangement links TRBV19 to TRBJ2-7; D gene ambiguous. The germline V and J ends were trimmed by 3 bases and 6 bases, with 9 bases remaining between them. Germline V lookup: CDR1 LNHDA, CDR2 SQIVND (reference sequence). The CDR3 length is 12 residues. CDR3 DNA sequence: TGTGCCAGTAGTATTCACGTTGGCGAGCAGTACTTC. It specifies CASSIHVGEQYF.

The J gene is TRBJ2-1, the V gene TRBV5-1; 11 nucleotides align to TRBD2. The germline V gene has CDR1 SGHRS and CDR2 YFSETQ. The CDR3 consists of 18 residues. V lost 0 bases and J lost 6; bases outside the gene matches: 11. The CDR3 is CASSLAFSSGGPGNEQFF. CDR3 nucleotides: TGCGCCAGCAGCTTGGCCTTCTCTAGCGGGGGGCCGGGCAATGAGCAGTTCTTC.